Sequencing of this T cell receptor beta chain was carried out in a study of control samples from healthy donors and cancer patients. The assay was immunoSEQ multiplex PCR, and TCRdb's table has in-frame clones only and misses some. The table includes 55,000 to 65,000 clones, roughly 86% detected once. The V end was cut by 3 bases, the J end by 3 bases, with 12 bases between. There are 14 residues in the CDR3. Germline V gene lookup returns CDR1 SGHRS and CDR2 YFSETQ. The chain couples TRBV5-1 to TRBJ1-1; the D gene is possibly TRBD1 (6 bases). The sequence came from a woman aged 55-70 years with lung cancer. Input material: PBMCs. The CDR3 region has the DNA TGCGCCAGCAGCTCTACAGGGATGGACACTGAAGCTTTCTTT. Translation gives CASSSTGMDTEAFF.